This T cell receptor beta chain was observed in a study of blood T cell repertoires in COVID-19. At the level of the study: Nucleic acid was either cDNA or gDNA, and it came from T cells, B-cell-depleted T cells, or PBMCs.

In the study's own analysis: Estimation of nucleated cell counts was performed using reference gene primer amplification. Libraries were prepared by immunoSEQ multiplex PCR; TCRdb keeps only in-frame clonotypes and omits some of them. V and J calls plus clone size are reproduced from that table; the DNA served to infer D and trimming. Of approximately 290,000 clones listed, around 89% are singletons. This TCR was sampled from a woman aged 60-70 years with acute or convalescent COVID-19. Specimen: peripheral blood.

This CDR3 is CASTRELNQPQHF. The CDR3 DNA follows: TGTGCCAGCACCCGCGAATTGAATCAGCCCCAGCATTTT. V is TRBV12-3 or TRBV12-4 and J is TRBJ1-5; D remains unclear. The V end was cut by 7 bases, the J end by 4 bases, with 11 bases between. CDR3 length: 13 residues.